This T cell receptor beta chain was profiled in a study of CD8 T cells in Susac syndrome. Trimming took 4 bases from V and 2 from J, leaving 15 bases between them. From germline, CDR1 is DFQATT and CDR2 SNEGSKA (reference sequence). The CDR3 length is 15 residues. Random-hexamer reverse transcription was applied to roughly 0.5 to 1 ug RNA. TCRdb re-derived calls from the immunoSEQ multiplex PCR reads in MiXCR, one entry per CDR3 protein. This sample has tens of thousands of distinct CDR3 sequences, with around 92% found just once. This clonotype was seen just once. The TCR originated in a human donor in good health. The rearrangement joins TRBV20-1 to TRBJ2-1; D remains ambiguous. Sample: CD8+ T cells from PBMCs. In DNA, the CDR3 is TGCAGTGCTACTCCATCTGGCCTCCCCTACAATGAGCAGTTCTTC. Translation gives CSATPSGLPYNEQFF.